These 21 T cell receptor beta chains originate from one sample sequenced in a study of control samples from healthy donors and cancer patients. Measured with immunoSEQ multiplex PCR; TCRdb has only the in-frame clones, and not every one. The sample lists some 100,000 clones, approximately 86% seen once, with about 1.3% in the top ten. Material for sequencing was blood. The receptors were gathered from a woman between 45 and 60 years old in good health.

This clone has only one observation. The CDR3 loop is CASIQHRTRSNQPQHF. The CDR3 coding sequence is TGTGCCAGCATCCAGCACCGAACACGGAGCAATCAGCCCCAGCATTTT. The V gene is TRBV6-6, the J gene TRBJ1-5; D is ambiguous. The germline V gene has CDR1 MNHNY and CDR2 SVGAGI (reference sequence). V lost 7 bases, J lost 1 base, and 17 bases lay in between. The CDR3 runs to 16 residues.

This chain's CDR3 is CASSKVGGRWWLTF. CDR3 DNA sequence: TGTGCCAGCAGCAAAGTGGGAGGAAGATGGTGGCTCACCTTC. The chain uses TRBV21-1 and TRBJ1-2. TRBV21-1 is annotated as a pseudogene. CDR3 length equals 14 residues.

The chain couples TRBV7-8 to TRBJ2-1; 9 nucleotides agree with TRBD2. The germline CDR1 and CDR2 sequences are SGHVS and FQNEAQ. V lost 1 base, J lost 7 bases, and 14 bases stayed unmatched. The CDR3 runs 18 residues. In DNA form, the CDR3 reads TGTGCCAGCAGCTTAGGTCTGTCTAGCGGGACGCGAGGGAATGAGCAGTTCTTC. It encodes CASSLGLSSGTRGNEQFF.

The chain links TRBV28 to TRBJ2-3; D possibly matches TRBD1 or TRBD2 (5 bases each). Germline CDR1 is MDHEN and CDR2 is SYDVKM. The V end lost 1 base, the J end lost 7 bases, and 15 bases lay between the germline ends. The CDR3 length is 15 residues. The CDR3 DNA reads TGTGCCAGCAGTTTATCACTGGGACCCGGAAATACGCAGTATTTT. Translation: CASSLSLGPGNTQYF.

The chain carries TRBV7-9 and TRBJ2-3; TRBD2 matches 7 bases. In germline, CDR1 is SEHNR, CDR2 FQNEAQ (reference sequence). CDR3 length equals 19 residues. Trimming cost V 0 bases and J 2 bases; bases outside gene matches: 14. In DNA, the CDR3 is TGTGCCAGCAGCTTAGCCCTAACCCGCCCGGGACTAACCACAGATACGCAGTATTTT. Translated, it gives CASSLALTRPGLTTDTQYF.

The rearrangement joins TRBV3-1 (or the pseudogene TRBV3-2) to TRBJ2-1; no clear D. Looked up from germline, CDR1 is LGHDT and CDR2 is YNNKEL (reference sequence). Between the trimmed V and J ends, which lost 4 bases and 15 bases, there was a span of 13 bases. The CDR3 runs 11 residues. The chain's CDR3 is CASSLNKGLFF. Here the CDR3 DNA reads TGTGCCAGCAGCCTTAATAAGGGCCTGTTCTTC.

This chain links TRBV7-2 with TRBJ2-2; D ambiguous. This CDR3 contains 14 residues. CDR1 and CDR2 (germline): SGHTA, FQGNSA. Trimming took off 5 bases at V and 4 bases at J, with 11 bases between the two ends. This CDR3 is CASSPSLSTGELFF. The CDR3 DNA is TGTGCCAGCAGCCCCTCTCTTAGCACCGGGGAGCTGTTTTTT.

The chain has TRBV7-9 and TRBJ1-4; possible D gene TRBD1, 5 bases. The CDR3 is 14 amino acids. Germline values: CDR1 SEHNR, CDR2 FQNEAQ (reference sequence). V was cut by 5 bases and J by 5 bases, with 12 bases left in between. CDR3 sequence: CASSQGDTNEKLFF. In DNA, the CDR3 is TGTGCCAGCAGCCAAGGGGATACGAATGAAAAACTGTTTTTT.

V gene TRBV6-2 or TRBV6-3 combines with J gene TRBJ1-5, with a weak D call TRBD1 (6 bases). CDR1 MNHEY and CDR2 SVGEGT come from the germline V gene. V was clipped by 2 bases and J by 0 bases, with 14 bases between them. The CDR3 is 17 amino acids. The CDR3 nucleotides read TGTGCCAGCAGTTACCCGGGTGCAGGGGATAGCAATCAGCCCCAGCATTTT. It specifies CASSYPGAGDSNQPQHF.

J is TRBJ2-4 and V is TRBV4-2; TRBD1 aligns across 8 bases. CDR1 and CDR2 from the germline V gene are LGHNA and YNFKEQ. This CDR3 spans 14 amino acids. V was clipped by 4 bases and J by 5 bases; unmatched bases: 4. As DNA, the CDR3 is TGTGCCAGCAGCCCTGGGACAGGTCAAAACATTCAGTACTTC. Amino acid sequence: CASSPGTGQNIQYF.

V and J are TRBV7-2 and TRBJ2-2; D remains unclear. Germline V lookup: CDR1 SGHTA, CDR2 FQGNSA. The CDR3 is made up of 12 amino acids. V shed 3 bases and J shed 3 bases, with 2 bases lying between them. CDR3: CASSFYTGELFF. The CDR3 DNA is TGTGCCAGCAGCTTCTACACCGGGGAGCTGTTTTTT.

The chain carries TRBV4-2 and TRBJ1-2; maybe TRBD1 (5 bases). The CDR3 covers 18 residues. Germline CDR1 LGHNA, CDR2 YNFKEQ. Trimming took off 0 bases at V and 2 bases at J, with 19 bases between the two ends. This CDR3 is CASSQDRRGAGTNYGYTF. In nucleotides, the CDR3 is TGTGCCAGCAGCCAAGATAGACGAGGGGCAGGGACCAACTATGGCTACACCTTC.

The chain combines TRBV19 with TRBJ1-2, with D perhaps matching TRBD1 (6 bases). Trimming took 11 bases from V and 8 from J, leaving 18 bases between them. Germline V gives CDR1 LNHDA, CDR2 SQIVND (reference sequence). The CDR3 runs 12 residues. CDR3 DNA: TGTGCCTCAAAGGGGGAACTTCGGGGCTACACCTTC. Translating it yields CASKGELRGYTF.

The chain joins TRBV4-3 to TRBJ2-1, with D perhaps TRBD1 (5 bases). The germline V and J ends were trimmed by 1 base and 5 bases, with 9 bases remaining between them. Germline lookup yields CDR1 LGHNA and CDR2 YSLEER. This CDR3 is built from 14 residues. The CDR3 loop is CASSQGQSNNEQFF. In DNA form, the CDR3 reads TGCGCCAGCAGCCAAGGACAGAGCAACAATGAGCAGTTCTTC.

This clone was recorded once. This chain connects TRBV27 to TRBJ1-1; 8 bases are a match to TRBD1. J was trimmed by 1 base and V by 8 bases; bases with no gene match: 3. In germline, CDR1 is MNHEY, CDR2 SMNVEV (reference sequence). The CDR3 is made up of 13 amino acids. The CDR3: CASGTGGNTEAFF. CDR3 bases: TGTGCCAGCGGAACAGGGGGGAACACTGAAGCTTTCTTT.

The genes are TRBV7-2 and TRBJ1-1; maybe TRBD1 (5 bases). CDR1 and CDR2 from the germline V gene are SGHTA and FQGNSA. CDR3 length: 14 amino acids. V was cut by 5 bases and J by 4 bases, with 14 bases left in between. The DNA for the CDR3 is TGTGCCAGCAGCACCGAAACCGGGGGCACTGAAGCTTTCTTT. It is translated as CASSTETGGTEAFF. Filled out from reference TRBV7-2 and TRBJ1-1, the complete variable domain reads GAGVSQSPSNKVTEKGKDVELRCDPISGHTALYWYRQSLGQGLEFLIYFQGNSAPDKSGLPSDRFSAERTGGSVSTLTIQRTQQEDSAVYLCASSTETGGTEAFFGQGTRLTVV.

V is TRBV5-4 and J is TRBJ1-1; TRBD1 matches 9 bases. V lost 0 bases, J lost 5 bases, and 8 bases stayed unmatched. Germline CDR1 SGHNT, CDR2 YYREEE (reference sequence). The CDR3 covers 16 residues. The CDR3 loop reads CASSLDFSGTGTEAFF. In DNA, the CDR3 is TGTGCCAGCAGCTTGGATTTTTCCGGGACAGGGACTGAAGCTTTCTTT. Full variable domain (missing parts from reference TRBV5-4 and TRBJ1-1): ETGVTQSPTHLIKTRGQQVTLRCSSQSGHNTVSWYQQALGQGPQFIFQYYREEENGRGNFPPRFSGLQFPNYSSELNVNALELDDSALYLCASSLDFSGTGTEAFFGQGTRLTVV.

The chain links TRBV5-1 to TRBJ2-7; 10 bases line up with TRBD2. The J segment lost 4 bases and the V segment lost 0 bases, leaving 4 bases of the junction unmatched. The CDR3 length is 15 residues. Germline CDR1 reads SGHRS; CDR2 reads YFSETQ. The CDR3, as DNA: TGCGCCAGCAGCTTGGAGACTAGCGGGTTGTACGAGCAGTACTTC. Its translation is CASSLETSGLYEQYF. Filled out from reference TRBV5-1 and TRBJ2-7, the complete variable domain reads KAGVTQTPRYLIKTRGQQVTLSCSPISGHRSVSWYQQTPGQGLQFLFEYFSETQRNKGNFPGRFSGRQFSNSRSEMNVSTLELGDSALYLCASSLETSGLYEQYFGPGTRLTVT.

This chain joins TRBV10-3 and TRBJ2-7, with 9 bases matching TRBD1. The CDR3 runs to 14 residues. V was clipped by 6 bases and J by 6 bases; unmatched bases: 9. From germline, CDR1 is ENHRY and CDR2 SYGVKD. The CDR3 reads CAIRGDRESPEQYF. The CDR3 region has the DNA TGTGCCATCAGGGGGGACAGGGAGTCTCCCGAGCAGTACTTC.

The genes are TRBV10-3 and TRBJ1-6; 7 positions match TRBD1. CDR1 is ENHRY and CDR2 is SYGVKD in the germline V gene. Losses at the gene ends were 11 bases for V and 6 bases for J; bases not matched to a gene: 7. There are 13 residues in the CDR3. CDR3 sequence: CASRGGGNSPLHF. DNA of the CDR3: TGTGCCTCCAGGGGGGGAGGTAATTCACCCCTCCACTTT.

This chain joins TRBV15 and TRBJ1-4; no reliable D call. The CDR3 has 15 amino acids. V lost 1 base, J lost 5 bases, and 11 bases lay in between. The germline V gene has CDR1 LNHNV and CDR2 YYDKDF (reference sequence). The chain's CDR3 is CATSRVLTRNEKLFF. In nucleotides, the CDR3 is TGTGCCACCAGCAGAGTCCTGACGAGGAATGAAAAACTGTTTTTT.